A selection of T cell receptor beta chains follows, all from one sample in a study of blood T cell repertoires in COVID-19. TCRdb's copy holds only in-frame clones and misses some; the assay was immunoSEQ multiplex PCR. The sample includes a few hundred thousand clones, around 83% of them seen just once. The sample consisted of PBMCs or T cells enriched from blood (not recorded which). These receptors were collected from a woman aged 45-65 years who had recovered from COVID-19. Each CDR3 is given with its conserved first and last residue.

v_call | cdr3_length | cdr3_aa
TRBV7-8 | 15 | CASSPRAGRTGSIYF
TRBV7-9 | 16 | CASSPTGAGISYGYTF
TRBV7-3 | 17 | CASSPAGGTGGTDTQYF
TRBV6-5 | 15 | CASSYGTVNTGELFF
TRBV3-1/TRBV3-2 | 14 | CASSQELAGDTQYF
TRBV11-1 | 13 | CASSPRQNYGYTF
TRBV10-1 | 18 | CASSESRQTLNSGNTIYF
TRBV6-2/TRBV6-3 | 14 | CACRPGTGWNEQFF
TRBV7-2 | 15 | CASSPLAGKQETQYF
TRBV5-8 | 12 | CASSLGQGSRFF
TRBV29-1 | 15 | CSVESIRDRGYGYTF
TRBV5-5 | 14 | CASSVPGSGNTIYF
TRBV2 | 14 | CASRPGGAALEAFF
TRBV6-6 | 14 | CASSPSGVGYGYTF
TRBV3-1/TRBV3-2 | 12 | CASSPGLPEQFF
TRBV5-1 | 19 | CASSLGTSGGAASYNEQFF
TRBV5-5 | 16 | CASSLLGAGSTYEQYF
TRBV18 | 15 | CASSPARSRGGSYTF
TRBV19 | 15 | CATRVPTGSDSPLHF
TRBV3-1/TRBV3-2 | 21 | CASSQSGKEASGPSSYNEQFF
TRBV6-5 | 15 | CASSQTLGTGTEQYF
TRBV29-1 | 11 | CSGHRGDGYTF
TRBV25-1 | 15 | CASSEEYRGGTEAFF
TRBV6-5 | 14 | CASSYSSGDNEQFF
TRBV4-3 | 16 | CASSQVASSGSETQYF
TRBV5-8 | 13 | CASSLLEGWSAFF